The source of this T cell receptor beta chain is a study of shared clonotypes between healthy human individuals. Some clones are missing from TCRdb's copy, which holds only in-frame ones; the method was immunoSEQ multiplex PCR. The sample lists 2 million to 2.5 million clones, over 85% occurring once. This CDR3 region has 15 residues. After removal of 5 bases from V and 9 bases from J, the junction contained 7 bases not matched to a gene. CDR1 is MDHEN, CDR2 SYDVKM, per germline. The V gene is TRBV28, the J gene TRBJ1-6; 10 bases agree with TRBD1. The sequenced sample was naive CD4+ T cells from PBMCs. This sample's subset: CD45RA+ positively selected. The clonotype was recovered from a man between 18 and 35 years old in good health. Some clones in this sample may be carry-over from other donors' samples. CDR3: CASSLSGTGVSPLHF. The CDR3 coding sequence is TGTGCCAGCAGTCTATCGGGGACAGGGGTTTCACCCCTCCACTTT.